This is a list of T cell receptor beta chains from one sample in a study of T cell responses to AZD1222 COVID-19 vaccine. Clones were read by immunoSEQ multiplex PCR, and TCRdb kept only the in-frame ones, dropping some. The sample includes under 30,000 clones, around nine tenths of them seen just once. The material was peripheral blood, obtained 28 days after the second AZD1222 dose. The receptors here all came from an adult who received the AZD1222 COVID-19 vaccine. Both conserved end residues are part of each CDR3. The D gene is left open where the match is weak. Size is stated for part of the rows, as once, few or many counts, or as a class when the clone is expanded.

V: TRBV28; size: .; J: TRBJ1-2; D: .; CDR3: CASSTTNYGYTF; DNA: TGTGCCAGCTCTACAACCAACTATGGCTACACCTTC
V: TRBV15; size: .; J: TRBJ1-6; D: .; CDR3: CATSRDFRGGGSPLHF; DNA: TGTGCCACCAGCAGAGATTTTCGGGGAGGGGGGTCACCCCTCCACTTT
V: TRBV27; size: once; J: TRBJ2-1; D: .; CDR3: CASSYGSSYNEQFF; DNA: TGTGCCAGCAGTTACGGTAGCTCCTACAATGAGCAGTTCTTC
V: TRBV29-1; size: .; J: TRBJ1-1; D: TRBD1; CDR3: CSVRQGDTEAFF; DNA: TGCAGCGTACGACAGGGGGACACTGAAGCTTTCTTT
V: TRBV7-9; size: once; J: TRBJ2-2; D: TRBD2; CDR3: CASSSRTSGNDGELFF; DNA: TGTGCCAGCAGCTCAAGGACTAGCGGGAACGACGGGGAGCTGTTTTTT
V: TRBV5-1; size: .; J: TRBJ2-5; D: .; CDR3: CASSRTMETQYF; DNA: TGCGCCAGCAGCCGGACTATGGAGACCCAGTACTTC
V: TRBV10-2; size: .; J: TRBJ1-1; D: TRBD1; CDR3: CASSEQGFGNTEAFF; DNA: TGCGCCAGCAGTGAACAGGGGTTTGGGAACACTGAAGCTTTCTTT
V: TRBV28; size: .; J: TRBJ1-3; D: TRBD1; CDR3: CASQGRPGNTIYF; DNA: TGTGCCTCACAGGGGCGACCTGGAAACACCATATATTTT
V: TRBV27; size: .; J: TRBJ1-1; D: .; CDR3: CASSFQGSTEAFF; DNA: TGTGCCAGCAGTTTTCAGGGGAGCACTGAAGCTTTCTTT
V: TRBV7-9; size: .; J: TRBJ2-7; D: .; CDR3: CASSSTGNEQYF; DNA: TGTGCCAGCAGTTCCACAGGGAACGAGCAGTACTTC
V: TRBV7-2; size: .; J: TRBJ2-2; D: .; CDR3: CASSLPNTGELFF; DNA: TGTGCCAGCAGCTTACCTAACACCGGGGAGCTGTTTTTT
V: TRBV7-9; size: .; J: TRBJ1-2; D: .; CDR3: CASSQTGANYGYTF; DNA: TGTGCCAGCAGCCAGACAGGAGCGAACTATGGCTACACCTTC
V: TRBV5-8; size: .; J: TRBJ2-1; D: TRBD1; CDR3: CASSTGTGSNNEQFF; DNA: TGTGCCAGCAGCACCGGGACAGGGTCCAACAATGAGCAGTTCTTC
V: TRBV7-3; size: .; J: TRBJ1-2; D: TRBD1; CDR3: CASSSHGTANYGYTF; DNA: TGTGCCAGCAGCTCCCACGGGACAGCTAACTATGGCTACACCTTC
V: TRBV6-4; size: .; J: TRBJ2-2; D: .; CDR3: CASSQSRVSGELFF; DNA: TGTGCCAGCAGTCAATCCAGGGTTTCGGGGGAGCTGTTTTTT
V: TRBV30; size: .; J: TRBJ1-2; D: .; CDR3: CAWSVPQGYGYTF; DNA: TGTGCCTGGAGTGTACCTCAAGGTTATGGCTACACCTTC
V: TRBV27; size: .; J: TRBJ2-7; D: .; CDR3: CASSLSITGSSYEQYF; DNA: TGTGCCAGCAGTTTATCGATTACGGGATCCTCCTACGAGCAGTACTTC
V: TRBV28; size: few; J: TRBJ1-1; D: TRBD1; CDR3: CASSLGDRVGTEAFF; DNA: TGTGCCAGCAGTTTAGGGGACAGGGTCGGTACTGAAGCTTTCTTT
V: TRBV6-5; size: .; J: TRBJ2-7; D: TRBD1; CDR3: CASSYRDRFYEQYF; DNA: TGTGCCAGCAGTTATAGGGACAGGTTCTACGAGCAGTACTTC
V: TRBV9; size: .; J: TRBJ1-1; D: .; CDR3: CASSVAAVSTEAFF; DNA: TGTGCCAGCAGCGTAGCGGCAGTTTCAACTGAAGCTTTCTTT
V: TRBV7-2; size: .; J: TRBJ2-4; D: .; CDR3: CASSLGGPLNIQYF; DNA: TGTGCCAGCAGCTTAGGGGGACCCCTAAACATTCAGTACTTC
V: TRBV7-9; size: .; J: TRBJ2-1; D: .; CDR3: CASSSSRGSSRTYNEQFF; DNA: TGTGCCAGCAGCTCTAGCCGGGGGTCAAGTAGAACTTACAATGAGCAGTTCTTC
V: TRBV7-8; size: once; J: TRBJ1-1; D: .; CDR3: CASSTQENTEAFF; DNA: TGTGCCAGCAGCACACAGGAGAACACTGAAGCTTTCTTT
V: TRBV10-3; size: .; J: TRBJ2-2; D: TRBD2; CDR3: CAISDRGLAGGPSGELFF; DNA: TGTGCCATCAGTGACAGGGGTCTCGCGGGAGGTCCCTCCGGGGAGCTGTTTTTT
V: TRBV2; size: .; J: TRBJ2-7; D: .; CDR3: CASIQSRSLGYEQYF; DNA: TGTGCCAGCATCCAAAGTCGCTCCCTGGGTTACGAGCAGTACTTC
V: TRBV5-1; size: .; J: TRBJ2-5; D: TRBD2; CDR3: CASRIIGRGEETQYF; DNA: TGCGCCAGCAGAATCATCGGGAGGGGTGAAGAGACCCAGTACTTC